Described below is a single T cell receptor beta chain sequence and its context. As yet, its antigen is unknown. Germline assignment: CDR1 ENHRY and CDR2 SYGVKD. V shed 11 bases and J shed 1 base, with 9 bases lying between them. The length of the CDR3 is 12 residues. Unique molecular identifiers were present on the cDNA, which also gained a universal primer site by template switching. TCRdb redid the calling of the 5' RACE reads with MiXCR, one entry per CDR3 protein. This sample has about 890,000 distinct CDR3 sequences; roughly an eighth occur once, and the top ten carry 1.5% to 2%. This sample stems from a study of identical twins. Study findings and constraints: Interpretation of the results relied on cross-sectional statistical analysis and not on following the same donors.

These data also formed part of another study, on yellow fever vaccine responses in identical twins.

The receptor was derived from a woman in her late teens or twenties in good health. The rearrangement joins TRBV10-3 to TRBJ1-3; D uncertain. Sequenced: PBMCs. Written as DNA, the CDR3 is TGTGCCTTCCGGTCATCTGGAAACACCATATATTTT. Translated: CAFRSSGNTIYF.